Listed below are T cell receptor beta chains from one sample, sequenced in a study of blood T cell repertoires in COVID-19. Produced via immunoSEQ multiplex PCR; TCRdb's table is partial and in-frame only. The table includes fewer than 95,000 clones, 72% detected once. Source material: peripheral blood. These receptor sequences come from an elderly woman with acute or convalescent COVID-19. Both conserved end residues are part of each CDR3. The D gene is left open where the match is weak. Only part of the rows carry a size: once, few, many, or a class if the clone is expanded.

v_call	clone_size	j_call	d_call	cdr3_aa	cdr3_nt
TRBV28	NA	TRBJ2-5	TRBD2	CASSLRLSSGGAGETQYF	TGTGCCAGCAGTTTACGCTTATCTAGCGGGGGGGCTGGGGAGACCCAGTACTTC
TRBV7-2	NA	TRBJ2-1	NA	CASSLVFQGREQFF	TGTGCCAGCAGCTTAGTATTCCAGGGCAGAGAGCAGTTCTTC
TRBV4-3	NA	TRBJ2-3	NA	CASSPRTGDTQYF	TGCGCCAGCAGCCCAAGAACGGGAGATACGCAGTATTTT
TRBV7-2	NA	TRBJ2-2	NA	CASSPRFEGTGELFF	TGTGCCAGCAGCCCCCGATTCGAGGGAACCGGGGAGCTGTTTTTT
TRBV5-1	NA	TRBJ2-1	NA	CASRDDAGSDEQFF	TGCGCCAGCAGGGATGACGCGGGATCTGATGAGCAGTTCTTC
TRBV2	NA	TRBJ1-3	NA	CASSLEGNTIYF	TGTGCCAGCAGTCTTGAGGGAAACACCATATATTTT
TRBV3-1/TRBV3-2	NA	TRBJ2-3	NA	CASSPRGSGLSTDTQYF	TGTGCCAGCAGCCCCCGGGGTAGCGGCCTTAGCACAGATACGCAGTATTTT
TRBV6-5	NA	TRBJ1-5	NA	CASRQSRFFNQPQHF	TGTGCCAGCAGGCAAAGCCGGTTTTTTAATCAGCCCCAGCATTTT
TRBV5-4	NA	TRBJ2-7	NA	CASSLARVNEQYF	TGTGCCAGCAGCCTCGCCAGGGTCAACGAGCAGTACTTC
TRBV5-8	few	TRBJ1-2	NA	CASSSRGGDYGYTF	TGTGCCAGCAGCTCTAGAGGGGGTGACTATGGCTACACCTTC
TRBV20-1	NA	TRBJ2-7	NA	CSVREGAEQYF	TGCAGTGTTCGGGAGGGGGCCGAGCAGTACTTC
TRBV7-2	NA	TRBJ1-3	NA	CASSLQRSGNTIYF	TGTGCCAGCAGCTTACAGCGCTCTGGAAACACCATATATTTT
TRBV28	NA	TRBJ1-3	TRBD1	CASSVGQAYSGNTIYF	TGCGCCAGCAGTGTTGGACAGGCATACTCTGGAAACACCATATATTTT
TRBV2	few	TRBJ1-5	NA	CASSWTEGDQPQHF	TGTGCCAGCAGCTGGACAGAGGGGGATCAGCCCCAGCATTTT
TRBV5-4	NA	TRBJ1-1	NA	CASSLDPEGEAFF	TGTGCCAGCAGCTTGGACCCGGAGGGGGAAGCTTTCTTT
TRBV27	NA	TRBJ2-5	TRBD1	CASNPGTGLQETQYF	TGTGCCAGCAACCCCGGGACAGGGCTTCAAGAGACCCAGTACTTC
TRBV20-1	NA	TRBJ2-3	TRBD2	CSASVSGRGGTDTQYF	TGCAGTGCTAGTGTTAGCGGGAGAGGGGGCACAGATACGCAGTATTTT
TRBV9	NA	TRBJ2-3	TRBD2	CASSPHSREPTDTQYF	TGTGCCAGCAGCCCCCACTCGCGGGAGCCCACAGATACGCAGTATTTT
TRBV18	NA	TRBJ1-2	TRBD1	CASSRGTGALYGYTF	TGTGCCAGCTCCCGGGGTACAGGGGCCTTGTATGGCTACACCTTC
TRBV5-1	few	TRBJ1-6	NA	CASSLVGGYNSPLHF	TGCGCCAGCAGCTTGGTGGGGGGGTATAATTCACCCCTCCACTTT
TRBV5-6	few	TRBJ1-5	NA	CASSLTGLQGQPQHF	TGTGCCAGCAGCTTGACAGGGCTCCAAGGTCAGCCCCAGCATTTT
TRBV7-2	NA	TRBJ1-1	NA	CASSLDRQVAEAFF	TGTGCCAGCAGCTTAGACAGGCAGGTGGCTGAAGCTTTCTTT
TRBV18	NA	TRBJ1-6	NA	CASSPEDGHNSPLHF	TGTGCCAGCTCACCGGAGGACGGACATAATTCACCCCTCCACTTT
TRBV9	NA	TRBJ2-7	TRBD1	CASSASTGGLGEQYF	TGTGCCAGCAGCGCCTCCACAGGGGGCTTAGGGGAGCAGTACTTC
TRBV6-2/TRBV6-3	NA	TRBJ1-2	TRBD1	CASSSTGLYGYTF	TGTGCCAGCAGTTCGACAGGGCTCTATGGCTACACCTTC
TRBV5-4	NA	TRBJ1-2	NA	CASSHQREEYGYTF	TGTGCCAGCAGCCACCAGAGGGAGGAGTATGGCTACACCTTC
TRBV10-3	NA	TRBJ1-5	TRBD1	CATRDREDQPQHF	TGTGCCACCCGGGACAGGGAGGATCAGCCCCAGCATTTT
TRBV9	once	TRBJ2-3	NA	CASSFRDTGTDTQYF	TGTGCCAGCAGCTTCCGGGACACCGGCACAGATACGCAGTATTTT